This TCR beta chain comes out of a study of control samples from healthy donors and cancer patients. The CDR3 is made up of 16 amino acids. V was clipped by 2 bases and J by 3 bases; unmatched bases: 9. Germline CDR1 reads SGHRS; CDR2 reads YFSETQ. TCRdb keeps only in-frame clones here, not all; method: immunoSEQ multiplex PCR. The repertoire holds just over 150,000 clones, with over 90% as singletons. The receptor was isolated from a man aged 50-60 years in good health. V is TRBV5-1 and J is TRBJ2-3; TRBD2 matches at 7 bases. The sequencing input was blood. This CDR3 is CASSLAAGVRTDTQYF. Written as DNA, the CDR3 is TGCGCCAGCAGCTTAGCTGCGGGGGTTAGAACAGATACGCAGTATTTT.